The rows below give T cell receptor beta chains drawn from one sample of a study of OX40 agonist ivuxolimab in advanced cancers. Sequencing used immunoSEQ multiplex PCR; TCRdb keeps in-frame clones, though not all of them. This sample carries around 60,000 clones, 79% of them seen once, and the ten largest clones take 9.5% to 13%. Sample: CD4+ or CD8+ T cells sorted from blood, taken in a trial of the OX40 agonist ivuxolimab. The receptors originated from an adult with an advanced solid tumor such as melanoma, head and neck, liver or kidney cancer. Each CDR3 is given with its conserved first and last residue. A D gene is named only where the DNA matches it firmly. Clone sizes are given selectively: once, few, many, or a class where the clone is expanded.

V	length	D	J	size	DNA	CDR3
TRBV13	16	TRBD1	TRBJ1-1	.	TGTGCCAGCAGCTGGGGACAGGACATGAGGGTGGGTGAAGCTTTCTTT	CASSWGQDMRVGEAFF
TRBV5-1	19	TRBD1	TRBJ2-6	.	TGCGCCAGCAGCCCGGTGGGACAGGGGATAAACTCTGGGGCCAACGTCCTGACTTTC	CASSPVGQGINSGANVLTF
TRBV27	17	.	TRBJ2-1	.	TGTGCCAGCAGTACCCCTTGGGAGATCGGGGATTACAATGAGCAGTTCTTC	CASSTPWEIGDYNEQFF
TRBV6-4	16	.	TRBJ2-1	.	TGTGCCAGCAGTTACACACGAACGGGACAACTGGACGAGCAGTTCTTC	CASSYTRTGQLDEQFF
TRBV5-1	15	.	TRBJ2-7	.	TGCGCCAGCAGCTTTAGGGACGGAAGGGACTACGAGCAGTACTTC	CASSFRDGRDYEQYF
TRBV18	15	.	TRBJ1-1	.	TGTGCCAGCTCACCACCGAAATTGCAAAGCACTGAAGCTTTCTTT	CASSPPKLQSTEAFF
TRBV19	14	TRBD1	TRBJ1-1	.	TGTGCCAGTAGGACAGGGCCCCTGAACACTGAAGCTTTCTTT	CASRTGPLNTEAFF
TRBV7-7	14	.	TRBJ2-7	.	TGTGCCAGCAGCTTAGGTAGCGGTAGCTACGAGCAGTACTTC	CASSLGSGSYEQYF
TRBV5-1	16	TRBD1	TRBJ1-2	.	TGCGCCAGCAGCTTGGGGGGGACAGAGACTAACTATGGCTACACCTTC	CASSLGGTETNYGYTF
TRBV19	15	TRBD1	TRBJ1-2	.	TGTGCCAGTAGTGCCCGGACAGGACGCTCCTATGGCTACACCTTC	CASSARTGRSYGYTF
TRBV14	14	.	TRBJ1-2	.	TGTGCCAGCAGCCAAGTAGGGAGGACCAATGGCTACACCTTC	CASSQVGRTNGYTF
TRBV7-6	14	.	TRBJ1-1	.	TGTGCCAGCAGCTCCCGGGGCTTGAACACTGAAGCTTTCTTT	CASSSRGLNTEAFF
TRBV4-1	16	TRBD2	TRBJ2-1	few	TGCGCCAGCAGCCAAGCTAGCGGGAGGGTAAACAATGAGCAGTTCTTC	CASSQASGRVNNEQFF
TRBV30	12	.	TRBJ2-2	.	TGTGCCTGGAGTTTTAGTTCCGGGGAGCTGTTTTTT	CAWSFSSGELFF
TRBV4-1	15	TRBD1	TRBJ1-5	.	TGCGCCAGCGGGCAGGGGGGATATAGCAATCAGCCCCAGCATTTT	CASGQGGYSNQPQHF
TRBV9	14	.	TRBJ2-5	.	TGTGCCAGCAGCGGACAGGGGACTAAAGAGACCCAGTACTTC	CASSGQGTKETQYF
TRBV27	16	TRBD2	TRBJ2-3	.	TGTGCCAGCAGTCCGTTTCTAGCGGGAGACGCAGATACGCAGTATTTT	CASSPFLAGDADTQYF
TRBV2	14	.	TRBJ1-2	.	TGTGCCAGCAGTGGAGGGGCTACCTACTATGGCTACACCTTC	CASSGGATYYGYTF
TRBV4-3	15	.	TRBJ2-2	.	TGCGCCAGCAACCTCGGAGGTCAGAACACCGGGGAGCTGTTTTTT	CASNLGGQNTGELFF
TRBV4-3	17	TRBD2	TRBJ2-2	.	TGCGCCAGCAGCCAAGCGGTTCGACTAGCGGGAGCCGGGGAGCTGTTTTTT	CASSQAVRLAGAGELFF
TRBV2	13	TRBD1	TRBJ1-5	.	TGTGCCAGCACAGGGGGCAGGAATCAGCCCCAGCATTTT	CASTGGRNQPQHF
TRBV10-2	14	TRBD2	TRBJ2-7	.	TGCGCCAGCAGTGAACTAGCGGGGACCTACGAGCAGTACTTC	CASSELAGTYEQYF
TRBV11-1	13	.	TRBJ2-1	once	TGTGCCAGCAGCTTAGGGTTCAGCGGTGAGCAGTTCTTC	CASSLGFSGEQFF
TRBV5-4	17	TRBD2	TRBJ2-3	.	TGTGCCAGCAGCCTGTGGACTAGCGGGAGAGGGGCAGATACGCAGTATTTT	CASSLWTSGRGADTQYF
TRBV7-9	15	TRBD1	TRBJ2-7	once	TGTGCCAGCAGCTTTAGGGACAGGGGGTTACACGAGCAGTACTTC	CASSFRDRGLHEQYF
TRBV4-2	15	.	TRBJ2-6	.	TGTGCCAGCAGCCCCAGAGGAACTGGGGCCAACGTCCTGACTTTC	CASSPRGTGANVLTF
TRBV4-3	13	TRBD1	TRBJ2-7	.	TGCGCCAGCAGCCAGTACAGGGGCTACGAGCAGTACTTC	CASSQYRGYEQYF